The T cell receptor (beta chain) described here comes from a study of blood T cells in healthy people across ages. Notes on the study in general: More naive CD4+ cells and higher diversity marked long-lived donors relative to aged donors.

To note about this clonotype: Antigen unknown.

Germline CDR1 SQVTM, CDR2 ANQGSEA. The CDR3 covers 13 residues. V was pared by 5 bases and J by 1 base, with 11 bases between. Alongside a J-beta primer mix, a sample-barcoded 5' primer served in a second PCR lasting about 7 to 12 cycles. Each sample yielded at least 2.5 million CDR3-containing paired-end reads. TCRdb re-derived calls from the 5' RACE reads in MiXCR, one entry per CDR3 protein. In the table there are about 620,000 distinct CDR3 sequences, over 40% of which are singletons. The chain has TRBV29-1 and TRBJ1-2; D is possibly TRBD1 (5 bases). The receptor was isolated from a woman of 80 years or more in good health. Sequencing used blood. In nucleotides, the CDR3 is TGCAGCGTTAGGGTGGGGGGTAACTATGGCTACACCTTC. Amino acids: CSVRVGGNYGYTF. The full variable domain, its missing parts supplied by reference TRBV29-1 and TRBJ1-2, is SAVISQKPSRDICQRGTSLTIQCQVDSQVTMMFWYRQQPGQSLTLIATANQGSEATYESGFVIDKFPISRPNLTFSTLTVSNMSPEDSSIYLCSVRVGGNYGYTFGSGTRLTVV.